This is a list of T cell receptor beta chains from one sample in a study of blood T cell repertoires in COVID-19. Using immunoSEQ multiplex PCR, the repertoire was profiled, and TCRdb retains in-frame clones only, with some absent. Here the sample spans some 49,000 clones, approximately 82% being singletons. Material: peripheral blood. The receptors shown here come from a human donor in a cohort sampled during active COVID-19. Each CDR3 is given without its conserved first and last residue.

CDR3 | J | V
ASSAGEGHQPQH | TRBJ1-5 | TRBV28
ASSIPGTGAGYT | TRBJ1-2 | TRBV19
ASSHEGSDVSGYT | TRBJ1-2 | TRBV7-2
ASSLDDREVNTEAF | TRBJ1-1 | TRBV5-1
ASRSFRDRGEEQY | TRBJ2-7 | TRBV2
ASSWTGTAVNYGYT | TRBJ1-2 | TRBV5-6
ASRARQTSTEAF | TRBJ1-1 | TRBV2
ASSLWNTEAF | TRBJ1-1 | TRBV7-2
ASGRGVQETQY | TRBJ2-5 | TRBV7-2
ASSDNRGATYEQY | TRBJ2-7 | TRBV10-2
ASSPYPAQAPEAF | TRBJ1-1 | TRBV9
ASSSTGHQETQY | TRBJ2-5 | TRBV27
ASSYRQGIEQY | TRBJ2-7 | TRBV6-2/TRBV6-3
ASSLPTGWGATDTQY | TRBJ2-3 | TRBV5-5
ASREGQGSEKLF | TRBJ1-4 | TRBV7-9
ASSIWTGENEKLF | TRBJ1-4 | TRBV9
ASSFGENYGYT | TRBJ1-2 | TRBV6-2/TRBV6-3
ASSLISNTGELF | TRBJ2-2 | TRBV7-3
ASSLQASDTDTQY | TRBJ2-3 | TRBV7-2
ASSLHRTHTEAF | TRBJ1-1 | TRBV6-5
ASSPSGGATQY | TRBJ2-3 | TRBV12-3/TRBV12-4
AISELRNEQY | TRBJ2-7 | TRBV10-3
ASSLQSTNTEAF | TRBJ1-1 | TRBV4-1
ASRQGSGGYGYT | TRBJ1-2 | TRBV6-5
ASSVAMTGSGYT | TRBJ1-2 | TRBV9
ASSRGWGQGSDEQY | TRBJ2-7 | TRBV5-1
ASSGQGNTEAF | TRBJ1-1 | TRBV6-2/TRBV6-3
AWRRAGGYEQY | TRBJ2-7 | TRBV30
ASTTSTGPYEQY | TRBJ2-7 | TRBV5-1
ASTGQIYEQY | TRBJ2-7 | TRBV6-5
ASRLGYEQY | TRBJ2-7 | TRBV6-5
ASSRQGPEAF | TRBJ1-1 | TRBV19
ASSPSGQHNSPLH | TRBJ1-6 | TRBV6-5
ASSLDRAGGLNTEAF | TRBJ1-1 | TRBV7-2
ASISEYGAF | TRBJ1-1 | TRBV28
ASSPLQVSYEQY | TRBJ2-7 | TRBV18
ASSRGLNEQF | TRBJ2-1 | TRBV10-2
ASSYSRGYGANVLT | TRBJ2-6 | TRBV6-5
ASRAYRVRTKNIQY | TRBJ2-4 | TRBV11-3
ASSLRGRDRSEQY | TRBJ2-7 | TRBV2
ASSFGTQGGYT | TRBJ1-2 | TRBV7-2
ASSQPRVNQPQH | TRBJ1-5 | TRBV3-1/TRBV3-2
SVVAGYGYT | TRBJ1-2 | TRBV29-1
ASSLSGPGNIQY | TRBJ2-4 | TRBV11-2
ASSLDLSGNTIY | TRBJ1-3 | TRBV5-1
ASSLPGQGAFGELF | TRBJ2-2 | TRBV28
ASSVNLDSEAF | TRBJ1-1 | TRBV9
ASSEKRLGASGNTIY | TRBJ1-3 | TRBV6-1
ASSLTGFSYEQY | TRBJ2-7 | TRBV11-3
ASSLSALNNEQF | TRBJ2-1 | TRBV5-5
ASDGEGVKNTEAF | TRBJ1-1 | TRBV2
ASSPLRQTEAF | TRBJ1-1 | TRBV13
ATSRDPLAGTYNEQF | TRBJ2-1 | TRBV15
ASSLGGDSNQPQH | TRBJ1-5 | TRBV19
ASSFRMGGNSPLH | TRBJ1-6 | TRBV7-2
ASLYRRGDTDTQY | TRBJ2-3 | TRBV6-6